In its sample, the clone carrying this T cell receptor beta chain was seen many times. These data are taken from a study of neurological immune-mediated disorders. Trimming cost V 3 bases and J 6 bases, with 13 bases left between them. The germline gives CDR1 SGHDN, CDR2 FVKESK. The CDR3 is 14 amino acids. Among the participants, healthy controls were blood bank volunteers in Maryland, USA. The starting material, 2 million PBMCs stored at -80 C, gave rise to the unsorted libraries. Each TCR transcript was tagged with a 10-nucleotide random UMI during 5'RACE. TCRdb re-analysed the 5' RACE reads in MiXCR, keeping a single row per CDR3 protein. Altogether roughly 60,000 distinct CDR3 sequences are present, roughly 10% being singletons, with the ten largest covering 1.5% to 2%.

The TCR sequence derives from a man aged 55 to 70 in good health. The chain is built from TRBV14 and TRBJ2-3, with a weak D call TRBD2 (6 bases). The specimen sequenced was PBMCs. The CDR3 nucleotides read TGTGCCAGCAGCCACAGCGGGTGGGGTGATACGCAGTATTTT. This encodes CASSHSGWGDTQYF.